A selection of T cell receptor beta chains follows, all from one sample in a study of OX40 agonist ivuxolimab in advanced cancers. Sequencing was performed with immunoSEQ multiplex PCR; in TCRdb, only in-frame clones are kept and a portion is missing. The sample contains 50,000 to 80,000 clones, less than 95% of which appear only once. The sample was CD4+ or CD8+ T cells sorted from blood, taken in a trial of the OX40 agonist ivuxolimab. Every receptor here comes from an adult with an advanced solid tumor such as melanoma, head and neck, liver or kidney cancer. Each CDR3 is given with its conserved first and last residue. The order of the fields is V gene, D gene, J gene, CDR3 protein, CDR3 DNA. The D gene is left open where the match is weak.

TRBV27	TRBD2	TRBJ2-3	CASGRLAGVKDTQYF	TGTGCCAGCGGTAGACTAGCGGGAGTTAAAGATACGCAGTATTTT
TRBV19	TRBD2	TRBJ2-1	CASSRAGAGNEQFF	TGTGCCAGTAGTCGGGCGGGAGCCGGAAATGAGCAGTTCTTC
TRBV18	TRBD1	TRBJ1-1	CASSPRTQGGLMNTEAFF	TGTGCCAGCTCACCACGTACACAGGGGGGGCTGATGAACACTGAAGCTTTCTTT
TRBV2	-	TRBJ2-3	CASSGPGSSSTDTQYF	TGTGCCAGCAGTGGTCCAGGGTCCTCTAGCACAGATACGCAGTATTTT
TRBV2	-	TRBJ1-5	CASSEGEYQPQHF	TGTGCCAGCAGTGAGGGGGAGTATCAGCCCCAGCATTTT
TRBV2	-	TRBJ2-5	CASSAGQADQETQYF	TGTGCCAGCAGTGCGGGGCAGGCCGATCAAGAGACCCAGTACTTC
TRBV2	-	TRBJ1-4	CASRTGPNEKLFF	TGTGCCAGCAGGACAGGCCCTAATGAAAAACTGTTTTTT
TRBV5-7	-	TRBJ2-3	CASSLASTDTQYF	TGTGCCAGCAGCTTGGCCAGCACAGATACGCAGTATTTT
TRBV30	-	TRBJ1-4	CACPQGANEKLFF	TGTGCCTGCCCCCAGGGAGCTAATGAAAAACTGTTTTTT
TRBV5-6	-	TRBJ1-2	CASSSQPYGYTF	TGTGCCAGCAGCTCACAGCCCTATGGCTACACCTTC
TRBV19	-	TRBJ2-7	CASSIRLDYEQYF	TGTGCCAGTAGTATTCGACTCGACTACGAGCAGTACTTC
TRBV4-1	-	TRBJ2-2	CASSQDPPGELFF	TGCGCCAGCAGCCAAGACCCCCCCGGGGAGCTGTTTTTT
TRBV2	-	TRBJ1-4	CASSLGRQIVNEKLFF	TGTGCCAGCAGTTTAGGAAGACAGATAGTTAATGAAAAACTGTTTTTT